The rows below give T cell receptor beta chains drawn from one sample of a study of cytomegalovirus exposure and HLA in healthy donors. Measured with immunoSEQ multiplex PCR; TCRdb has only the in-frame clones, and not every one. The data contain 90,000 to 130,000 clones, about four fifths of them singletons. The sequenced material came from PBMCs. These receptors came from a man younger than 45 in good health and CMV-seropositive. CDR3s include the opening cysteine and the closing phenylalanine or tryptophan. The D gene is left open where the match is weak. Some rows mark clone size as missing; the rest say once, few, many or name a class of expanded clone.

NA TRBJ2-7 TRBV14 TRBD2 TGTGCCAGCAGCCAAGCCGGGACTAGGATTTCCTACGAGCAGTACTTC CASSQAGTRISYEQYF
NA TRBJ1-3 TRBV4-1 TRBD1 TGCGCCAGCAGCCAAGAACGGACAGGGGGAAACACCATATATTTT CASSQERTGGNTIYF
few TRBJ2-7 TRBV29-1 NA TGCAGCGTTCTCGCGGGGGCCACCTACGAGCAGTACTTC CSVLAGATYEQYF
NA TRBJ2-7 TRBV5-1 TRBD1 TGCGCCAGCAGCAAGGGACAGGGGCGCGCCTACGAGCAGTACTTC CASSKGQGRAYEQYF
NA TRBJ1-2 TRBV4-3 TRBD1 TGCGCCAGCAGCCAAGGAGGAATAGGGGGCGGTGGTTCCGGCTACACCTTC CASSQGGIGGGGSGYTF
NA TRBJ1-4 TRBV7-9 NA TGTTCCAGCAGCCGAAGGGATCAGGGAAATGAAAAACTGTTTTTT CSSSRRDQGNEKLFF
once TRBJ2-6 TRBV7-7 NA TGTGCCAGCAGTTCAACGGGATACGGCTCTGGGGCCAACGTCCTGACTTTC CASSSTGYGSGANVLTF
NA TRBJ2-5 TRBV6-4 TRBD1 TGTGCCAGCAGTGACTCTAGGGACAGGGGAATGGAGACCCAGTACTTC CASSDSRDRGMETQYF
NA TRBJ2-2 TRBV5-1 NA TGCGCCAGCAGCAGAGGACAGGGAGGGACCACCGGGGAGCTGTTTTTT CASSRGQGGTTGELFF
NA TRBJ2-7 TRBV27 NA TGTGCCAGCAGTTTGGGAAGGGGCTCCTACGAGCAGTACTTC CASSLGRGSYEQYF
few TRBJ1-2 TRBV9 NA TGTGCCAGCAGCGGGGTTAGTGGAGTCTATGGCTACACCTTC CASSGVSGVYGYTF
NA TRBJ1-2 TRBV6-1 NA TGTGCCAGCAGCACAGGGTTTCGCTATGGCTACACCTTC CASSTGFRYGYTF
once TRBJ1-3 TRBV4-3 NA TGCGCCAGCAGCCAAGATCCCCAGGGAACTGGAAACACCATATATTTT CASSQDPQGTGNTIYF
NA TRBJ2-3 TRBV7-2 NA TGTGCCAGCAGCTTAGCGGGCCTTAGCACAGATACGCAGTATTTT CASSLAGLSTDTQYF
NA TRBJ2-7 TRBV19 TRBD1 TGTGCCAGTAGAAGGGACAGGGGCTACGAGCAGTACTTC CASRRDRGYEQYF
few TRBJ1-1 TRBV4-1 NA TGCGCCAGCAGCCAGGTTCCGGGACACCTGAACACTGAAGCTTTCTTT CASSQVPGHLNTEAFF
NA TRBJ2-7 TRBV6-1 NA TGTGCCAGCAGTTATACAGGGCTCTCCTACGAGCAGTACTTC CASSYTGLSYEQYF
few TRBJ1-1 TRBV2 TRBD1 TGTGCCAGCAGCGCCGACAGGGGCTCTGAAGCTTTCTTT CASSADRGSEAFF
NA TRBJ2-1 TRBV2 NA TGTGCCAGCAGTTCGGGACTGGCGAGCTCCTACAATGAGCAGTTCTTC CASSSGLASSYNEQFF
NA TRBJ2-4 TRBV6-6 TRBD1 TGTGCCAGCAGTTACACAGGGGAGAACATTCAGTACTTC CASSYTGENIQYF
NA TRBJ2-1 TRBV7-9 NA TGTGCCAGCAACCACCCGACCGTCCAGGGGTCCTACAATGAGCAGTTCTTC CASNHPTVQGSYNEQFF
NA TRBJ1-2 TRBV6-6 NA TGTGCCAGCGGACGGGGGGCTGGCTACACCTTC CASGRGAGYTF
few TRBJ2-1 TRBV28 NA TGTGCCAGCAGTTTAATGTTTGGTCCCCCGGAGGCCAATGAGCAGTTCTTC CASSLMFGPPEANEQFF
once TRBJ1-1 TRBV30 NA TGTGCCTGGGGACGGGGGGGGGCAGAGAACACTGAAGCTTTCTTT CAWGRGGAENTEAFF
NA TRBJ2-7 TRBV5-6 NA TGTGCCAGCAGCTTGTGGCAGGCCTACGAGCAGTACTTC CASSLWQAYEQYF
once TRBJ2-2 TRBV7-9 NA TGTGCCAGCAGCTCTAACACCGGGGAGCTGTTTTTT CASSSNTGELFF
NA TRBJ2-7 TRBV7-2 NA TGTGCCAGCAGCTTAGCGCCAGTATCCTACGAGCAGTACTTC CASSLAPVSYEQYF
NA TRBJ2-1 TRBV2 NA TGTGCCAGCAGGAAAGATTGGACTTCATCCTACAATGAGCAGTTCTTC CASRKDWTSSYNEQFF
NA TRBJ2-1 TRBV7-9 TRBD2 TGTGCCAGCAGCTCCAACTACCGGACTAGCGGGGGGGCCGGAGAGCAGTTCTTC CASSSNYRTSGGAGEQFF
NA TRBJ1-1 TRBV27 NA TGTGCTCATCGAGGGATAATGAACACTGAAGCTTTCTTT CAHRGIMNTEAFF
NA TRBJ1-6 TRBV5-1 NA TGCGCCAGCAGCTTGGCCGGCAGGCCGGATTCACCCCTCCACTTT CASSLAGRPDSPLHF
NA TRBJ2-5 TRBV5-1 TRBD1 TGCGCCAGCAGCTTGGGACAGGGCCAAGAGACCCAGTACTTC CASSLGQGQETQYF
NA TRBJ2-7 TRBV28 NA TGTGCCAGCAGTTTGGGAGGGGGGTCCTACGAGCAGTACTTC CASSLGGGSYEQYF
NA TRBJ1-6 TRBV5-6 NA TGTGCCAGCAGCGCGGGACTGCTTAATTCACCCCTCCACTTT CASSAGLLNSPLHF
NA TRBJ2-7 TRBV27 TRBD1 TGTGCCAGCAGTGCCCGGGACAGCTCCTACGAGCAGTACTTC CASSARDSSYEQYF
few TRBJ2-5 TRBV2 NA TGTGCCAGCAAGGCAGGGCTGGAGACCCAGTACTTC CASKAGLETQYF
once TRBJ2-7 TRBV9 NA TGTGCCAGCAGCGCCAACGTGGGCCCCTGGGGGGCCTACGAGCAGTACTTC CASSANVGPWGAYEQYF
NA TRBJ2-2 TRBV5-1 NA TGCGCCAGCAGCCCTTCGACAGTTACCGCGGAGCTGTTTTTT CASSPSTVTAELFF
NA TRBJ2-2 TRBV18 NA TGTGCCAGCTCACCCGCAGATACCGGGGAGCTGTTTTTT CASSPADTGELFF
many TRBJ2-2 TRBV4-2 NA TGTGCCAGCAGCCGACGGGGGGCCCTAACCGGGGAGCTGTTTTTT CASSRRGALTGELFF
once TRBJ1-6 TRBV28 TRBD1 TGTGCCAGCAGTCGTACGGGGGACAGGGCCAATTCACCCCTCCACTTT CASSRTGDRANSPLHF
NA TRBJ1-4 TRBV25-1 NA TGTGCCAGAAGTCACAGGTTCAGGCAAACAGGGATTGAAAAACTGTTTTTT CARSHRFRQTGIEKLFF
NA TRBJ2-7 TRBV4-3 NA TGCGCCAGCAGCCCAAGCCCGGGGTACGAGCAGTACTTC CASSPSPGYEQYF
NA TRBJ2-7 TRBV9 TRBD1 TGTGCCAGCAGCCCGATGGGCAGGGGGCCGTACGAGCAGTACTTC CASSPMGRGPYEQYF
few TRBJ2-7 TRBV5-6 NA TGTGCCAGCAGCTTGGGCAGGGCCGAGCAGTACTTC CASSLGRAEQYF
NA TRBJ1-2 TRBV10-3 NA TGTGCCATCAGTGAGTTGCAACAGATTGGTAGCTATGGCTACACCTTC CAISELQQIGSYGYTF
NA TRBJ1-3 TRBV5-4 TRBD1 TGTGCCAGCAGTCCGGGACAGCCTGGAAACACCATATATTTT CASSPGQPGNTIYF
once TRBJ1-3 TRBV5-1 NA TGCGCCAGCAGCTTGGATGCGCCGGTCTCTGGAAACACCATATATTTT CASSLDAPVSGNTIYF
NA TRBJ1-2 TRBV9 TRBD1 TGTGCCAGCAGCGGCGACAGGGCCTATGGCTACACCTTC CASSGDRAYGYTF
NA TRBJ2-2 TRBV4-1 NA TGCGCCAGCAGCCGCCGGGACTCTCGCCGGTGGGAGCTGTTTTTT CASSRRDSRRWELFF
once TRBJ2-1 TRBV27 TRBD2 TGTGCCAGCAGTTTAGCATATGGACTAGCGGGACCTGAGCAGTTCTTC CASSLAYGLAGPEQFF
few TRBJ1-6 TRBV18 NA TGTGCCAGCTCACCCTATGGGGGGATCGATTCACCCCTCCACTTT CASSPYGGIDSPLHF
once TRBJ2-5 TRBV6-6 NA TGTGCCAGCAGACGGGACACTCAAGAGACCCAGTACTTC CASRRDTQETQYF
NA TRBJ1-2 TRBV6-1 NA TGTGCCAGCAGCCTGGACTGGGGCTACACCTTC CASSLDWGYTF
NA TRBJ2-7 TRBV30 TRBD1 TGTGCCTGGACAAGGGGGCCCCCCTACGAGCAGTACTTC CAWTRGPPYEQYF
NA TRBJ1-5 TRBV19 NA TGTGCCAGTAGTATGTTCGGGAATCAGCCCCAGCATTTT CASSMFGNQPQHF
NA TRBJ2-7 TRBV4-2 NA TGTGCCAGCAGCCGCAGGCAGGGGACGATGACCTACGAGCAGTACTTC CASSRRQGTMTYEQYF